Listed below are T cell receptor beta chains from one sample, sequenced in a study of blood T cell repertoires in COVID-19. Clones were read by immunoSEQ multiplex PCR, and TCRdb kept only the in-frame ones, dropping some. The sample lists 350,000 to 450,000 clones; 88% were seen once. The sample was PBMCs or T cells enriched from blood (not recorded which). These TCRs come from a woman aged 18 to 35 who had been exposed to COVID-19. Both conserved end residues are part of each CDR3. Fields, in order: V gene, J gene, CDR3 protein.

>TRBV7-9|TRBJ2-7
CASSFSGYSYEQYF
>TRBV7-9|TRBJ1-4
CASSLGDRAANEKLFF
>TRBV6-5|TRBJ2-7
CASRPLAGDQEQYF
>TRBV6-1|TRBJ1-1
CASSEGGGRNTEAFF
>TRBV5-1|TRBJ2-3
CASSLVGTRTSTDTQYF
>TRBV4-3|TRBJ2-3
CASSQRGSLGANTDTQYF
>TRBV4-1|TRBJ2-7
CASSQDGGSEQYF
>TRBV29-1|TRBJ2-3
CSVAGGTDTQYF
>TRBV18|TRBJ1-1
CASSPTPDPGGAFF
>TRBV7-8|TRBJ2-3
CASSTWTTTDTQYF
>TRBV30|TRBJ1-3
CAWSGGPGLPSGNTIYF
>TRBV7-9|TRBJ2-2
CASVDSWAGELFF
>TRBV6-2/TRBV6-3|TRBJ2-3
CASSPGGGTGDTQYF
>TRBV7-9|TRBJ2-1
CASSLGPGGPLGQFF
>TRBV5-5|TRBJ2-2
CASSVGQAGGAGELFF
>TRBV7-2|TRBJ1-5
CASSWGQWGNQPQHF
>TRBV18|TRBJ2-2
CASSPIGTQNTGELFF
>TRBV28|TRBJ2-1
CASHERDRGDEQFF
>TRBV5-1|TRBJ1-1
CASRGVTEAFF
>TRBV7-7|TRBJ2-7
CASSLDRRTSVVYEQYF
>TRBV19|TRBJ1-2
CASRLGPGQGAYGYTF
>TRBV19|TRBJ2-1
CASSPYSYNEQFF
>TRBV7-9|TRBJ2-2
CATKTVTGELFF
>TRBV11-3|TRBJ1-5
CASSPTGTWRGNQPQHF
>TRBV7-2|TRBJ1-6
CASNGQGGLNSPLHF
>TRBV27|TRBJ2-2
CASSKGDVDTGELFF
>TRBV10-3|TRBJ1-5
CAISESGRNQPQHF
>TRBV5-1|TRBJ2-5
CASTPGSPAETQYF
>TRBV28|TRBJ2-7
CASSTNRVYF
>TRBV29-1|TRBJ2-3
CSVAAGGPSDTQYF
>TRBV11-2|TRBJ2-1
CASSLGNSGVNNEQFF
>TRBV5-1|TRBJ2-7
CASSSTGTGGEQYF
>TRBV28|TRBJ1-5
CASSPTPQGGGQPQHF
>TRBV7-9|TRBJ2-2
CASGDRWDKAGELFF
>TRBV2|TRBJ2-7
CASGRTGGYYEQYF
>TRBV3-1/TRBV3-2|TRBJ2-7
CASSQDRRGGAKEQYF
>TRBV28|TRBJ2-3
CASRVAGGIPDTQYF
>TRBV3-1/TRBV3-2|TRBJ2-2
CASSLQTGTGELFF
>TRBV10-3|TRBJ2-1
CAISESASGGQQFF
>TRBV11-2|TRBJ1-1
CASSRGGQGIEAFF
>TRBV27|TRBJ1-5
CASSLSAVGGGGNQPQHF
>TRBV10-1|TRBJ2-3
CASSDTGLAGKGADTQYF
>TRBV7-9|TRBJ1-2
CASSLSAGNYGYTF
>TRBV9|TRBJ1-4
CASSARAATNEKLFF
>TRBV2|TRBJ1-6
CASQGQYNSPLHF
>TRBV12-3/TRBV12-4|TRBJ1-3
CATGAAPGNTIYF
>TRBV12-3/TRBV12-4|TRBJ1-2
CASSPQGSDGYTF
>TRBV20-1|TRBJ2-7
CSAEDRLEQYF